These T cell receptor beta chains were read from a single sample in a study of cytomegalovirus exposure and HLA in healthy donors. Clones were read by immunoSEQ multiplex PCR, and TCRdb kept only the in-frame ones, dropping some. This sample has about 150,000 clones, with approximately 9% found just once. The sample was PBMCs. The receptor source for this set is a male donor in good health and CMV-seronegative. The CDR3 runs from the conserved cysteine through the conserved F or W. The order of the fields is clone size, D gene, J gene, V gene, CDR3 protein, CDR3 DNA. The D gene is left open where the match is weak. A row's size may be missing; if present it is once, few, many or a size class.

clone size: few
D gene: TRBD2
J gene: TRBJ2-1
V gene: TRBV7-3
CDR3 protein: CASRASGRQENEQFF
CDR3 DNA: TGTGCCAGCAGGGCTAGCGGGAGACAGGAGAATGAGCAGTTCTTC

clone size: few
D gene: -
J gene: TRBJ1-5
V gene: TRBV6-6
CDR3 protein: CASSYSTGNQPQHF
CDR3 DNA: TGTGCCAGCAGTTACTCCACAGGCAATCAGCCCCAGCATTTT

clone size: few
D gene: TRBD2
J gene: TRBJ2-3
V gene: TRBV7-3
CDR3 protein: CASSPTSGADTQYF
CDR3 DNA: TGTGCCAGCAGCCCGACTAGCGGGGCAGATACGCAGTATTTT

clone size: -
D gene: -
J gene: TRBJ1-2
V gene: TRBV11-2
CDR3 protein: CASSLDTGRLTYTF
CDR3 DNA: TGTGCCAGCAGCTTAGATACAGGGAGACTAACCTACACCTTC

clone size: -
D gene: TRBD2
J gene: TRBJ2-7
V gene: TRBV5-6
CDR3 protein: CAGAIGSGGDEQYF
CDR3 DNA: TGTGCCGGGGCCATAGGTAGCGGGGGAGATGAGCAGTACTTC

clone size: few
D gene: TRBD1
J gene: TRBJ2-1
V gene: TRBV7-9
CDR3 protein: CASSLTGQVPLGRNEQFF
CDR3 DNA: TGTGCCAGCAGCTTAACGGGACAGGTCCCCTTGGGGCGAAATGAGCAGTTCTTC

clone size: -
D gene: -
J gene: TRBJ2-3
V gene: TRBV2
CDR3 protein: CASSNDRGTDTQYF
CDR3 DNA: TGTGCCAGCAGTAATGACAGAGGCACAGATACGCAGTATTTT

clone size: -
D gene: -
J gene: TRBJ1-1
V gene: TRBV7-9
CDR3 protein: CASSPHLNTEAFF
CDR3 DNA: TGTGCCAGCAGCCCCCATTTGAACACTGAAGCTTTCTTT

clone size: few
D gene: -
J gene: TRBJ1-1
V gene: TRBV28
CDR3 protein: CASRDRREKAFF
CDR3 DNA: TGTGCCAGCAGGGATCGTCGGGAGAAAGCTTTCTTT

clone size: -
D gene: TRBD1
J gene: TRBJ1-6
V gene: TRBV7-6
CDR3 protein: CASSSGGPWTPLHF
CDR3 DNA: TGTGCCAGCAGCTCAGGGGGACCGTGGACACCCCTCCACTTT

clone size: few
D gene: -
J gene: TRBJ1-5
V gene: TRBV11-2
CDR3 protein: CASSLGSGGGNQPQHF
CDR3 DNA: TGTGCCAGCAGCTTAGGGTCGGGGGGCGGCAATCAGCCCCAGCATTTT

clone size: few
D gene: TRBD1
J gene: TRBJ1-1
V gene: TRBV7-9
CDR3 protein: CASSSSTGVGTEAFF
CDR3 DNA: TGTGCCAGCAGCTCATCGACAGGGGTTGGCACTGAAGCTTTCTTT

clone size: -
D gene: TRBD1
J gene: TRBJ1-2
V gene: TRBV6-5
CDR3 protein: CASSYGTGEGYTF
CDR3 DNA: TGTGCCAGCAGTTACGGGACAGGGGAAGGCTACACCTTC

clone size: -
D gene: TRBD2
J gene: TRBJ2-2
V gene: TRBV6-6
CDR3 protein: CASRPRAGGTGELFF
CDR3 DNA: TGTGCCAGCAGGCCGCGGGCGGGGGGAACCGGGGAGCTGTTTTTT

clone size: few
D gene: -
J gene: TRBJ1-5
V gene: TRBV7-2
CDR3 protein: CASSWAVGAGQPQHF
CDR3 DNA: TGTGCCAGCAGCTGGGCTGTAGGGGCGGGACAGCCCCAGCATTTT